These T cell receptor beta chains were read from a single sample in a study of control samples from healthy donors and cancer patients. The table came from immunoSEQ multiplex PCR; TCRdb's copy has only in-frame clones and leaves some out. The sample includes around 150,000 clones, 85% to 90% of them seen just once. Material: blood. The receptors derive from a man aged 25-45 years in good health. Each CDR3 is given with its conserved first and last residue. D genes are given only for firm matches. The size entry is marked missing in some rows and otherwise reads once, few, many or a size class.

V gene	D gene	J gene	clone size	CDR3 protein	CDR3 DNA
TRBV24-1	.	TRBJ1-2	.	CATRGAFQDGYTF	TGTGCCACCAGAGGGGCATTCCAGGATGGCTACACCTTC
TRBV7-9	.	TRBJ2-1	.	CASSSTTYNEQFF	TGTGCCAGCAGCTCGACTACCTACAATGAGCAGTTCTTC
TRBV6-5	.	TRBJ1-5	.	CAREGGQPQHF	TGTGCCAGAGAAGGAGGTCAGCCCCAGCATTTT
TRBV4-3	.	TRBJ2-6	.	CASSGGHLGLSGANVLTF	TGCGCCAGCAGTGGGGGACACCTGGGCCTCTCTGGGGCCAACGTCCTGACTTTC
TRBV6-1	.	TRBJ1-2	.	CASSELTGPNYGYTF	TGTGCCAGCAGTGAACTCACGGGCCCTAACTATGGCTACACCTTC
TRBV6-5	.	TRBJ1-4	.	CASGAGDATNEKLFF	TGTGCCAGCGGGGCAGGGGATGCAACTAATGAAAAACTGTTTTTT
TRBV10-3	.	TRBJ1-3	.	CAISEVSGNTIYF	TGTGCCATCAGTGAAGTCTCTGGAAACACCATATATTTT
TRBV4-1	.	TRBJ1-3	.	CASSQVDSGNTIYF	TGCGCCAGCAGCCAAGTCGACTCTGGAAACACCATATATTTT
TRBV19	.	TRBJ2-7	.	CASSATEGARYEQYF	TGTGCCAGTAGCGCGACGGAGGGGGCTAGATACGAGCAGTACTTC
TRBV28	.	TRBJ1-3	.	CASSPTGQKGNTIYF	TGTGCCAGCAGCCCGACCGGACAGAAAGGAAACACCATATATTTT
TRBV4-2	.	TRBJ2-1	.	CASSQDRRAPFF	TGTGCCAGCAGCCAAGATCGTAGGGCGCCGTTCTTC
TRBV28	.	TRBJ1-2	.	CASKGGGNNYGYTF	TGTGCCAGCAAAGGGGGTGGGAATAACTATGGCTACACCTTC
TRBV7-8	.	TRBJ1-1	.	CASSLEDNPNTEAFF	TGTGCCAGCAGCTTAGAGGACAATCCGAACACTGAAGCTTTCTTT
TRBV7-9	.	TRBJ2-5	.	CASRNPVAGNETQYF	TGTGCCAGCAGAAACCCGGTGGCAGGGAATGAGACCCAGTACTTC
TRBV18	.	TRBJ1-1	.	CASSPESSQNTEAFF	TGTGCCAGCTCACCGGAATCCAGCCAGAACACTGAAGCTTTCTTT
TRBV10-3	.	TRBJ1-2	.	CATGENYGYTF	TGTGCCACAGGGGAGAACTATGGCTACACCTTC
TRBV4-2	.	TRBJ1-1	.	CASSLYTEAFF	TGTGCCAGCAGCCTCTACACTGAAGCTTTCTTT
TRBV5-6	TRBD2	TRBJ2-2	once	CARSLGAGGPGELFF	TGTGCCCGCAGCTTGGGGGCGGGGGGGCCCGGGGAGCTGTTTTTT
TRBV5-4	.	TRBJ1-3	.	CASSLLQGSGNTIYF	TGTGCCAGCAGCTTACTACAGGGCTCTGGAAACACCATATATTTT
TRBV18	TRBD1	TRBJ2-7	.	CASSSEQGIVYEQYF	TGTGCCAGCTCATCAGAACAGGGGATCGTATACGAGCAGTACTTC
TRBV5-1	.	TRBJ1-2	once	CASSLPQSNYGYTF	TGCGCCAGCAGCTTGCCCCAGTCTAACTATGGCTACACCTTC
TRBV14	TRBD2	TRBJ2-1	.	CASSPRAGGLWHEQFF	TGTGCCAGCAGCCCTCGGGCGGGGGGGCTTTGGCATGAGCAGTTCTTC
TRBV4-1	TRBD1	TRBJ1-5	.	CASSHPLQVDRGFQPQHF	TGCGCCAGCAGCCACCCCTTGCAGGTGGACAGGGGATTTCAGCCCCAGCATTTT
TRBV19	TRBD1	TRBJ2-1	.	CASSDRGYSYNEQFF	TGTGCCAGTAGTGACAGGGGATACTCCTACAATGAGCAGTTCTTC
TRBV28	.	TRBJ1-1	.	CASKPGPMNTEAFF	TGTGCCAGCAAGCCGGGACCCATGAACACTGAAGCTTTCTTT
TRBV29-1	.	TRBJ1-1	.	CSVEVGNTEAFF	TGCAGCGTTGAGGTGGGGAACACTGAAGCTTTCTTT
TRBV24-1	TRBD2	TRBJ2-2	.	CATSGTGTSGTGELFF	TGTGCCACCAGTGGAACCGGGACTAGCGGAACCGGGGAGCTGTTTTTT
TRBV9	TRBD1	TRBJ1-2	once	CASSVGTGNYGYTF	TGTGCCAGCAGCGTAGGGACAGGGAACTATGGCTACACCTTC
TRBV7-2	.	TRBJ1-2	.	CASSFGLIYGYTF	TGTGCCAGCAGCTTTGGACTGATCTATGGCTACACCTTC
TRBV12-3/TRBV12-4	TRBD2	TRBJ2-1	once	CATSPGLNNEQFF	TGTGCCACTTCACCGGGACTAAACAATGAGCAGTTCTTC
TRBV7-3	TRBD1	TRBJ2-5	.	CASSSRTGRQETQYF	TGTGCCAGCAGCTCGCGGACAGGGAGGCAAGAGACCCAGTACTTC
TRBV7-2	.	TRBJ2-3	.	CASSFGAGTDTQYF	.
TRBV7-8	.	TRBJ2-7	.	CASSLGQPEYEQYF	TGTGCCAGCAGCTTAGGGCAGCCTGAATACGAGCAGTACTTC
TRBV2	.	TRBJ2-1	.	CASSDYNEQFF	TGTGCCAGCAGTGACTACAATGAGCAGTTCTTC
TRBV7-3	TRBD1	TRBJ2-3	.	CASSAGTGTQYF	TGTGCCAGCAGCGCAGGGACAGGTACGCAGTATTTT
TRBV6-6	.	TRBJ1-5	.	CASTEGHQPQHF	TGTGCCAGCACCGAAGGTCATCAGCCCCAGCATTTT
TRBV4-2	.	TRBJ2-1	.	CASSQLTSGYDNEQFF	TGTGCCAGCAGCCAACTGACTAGTGGGTATGACAATGAGCAGTTCTTC
TRBV4-1	.	TRBJ2-7	.	CASIVPLVSSYEQYF	TGCGCCAGCATCGTACCCCTTGTGAGCTCCTACGAGCAGTACTTC
TRBV4-3	.	TRBJ1-3	few	CASSQGHSGNTIYF	TGCGCCAGCAGCCAAGGACACTCTGGAAACACCATATATTTT
TRBV7-2	.	TRBJ1-1	.	CASSLGRQLRGAFF	TGTGCCAGCAGCTTAGGCCGTCAGCTAAGGGGAGCTTTCTTT
TRBV28	.	TRBJ1-2	.	CAISGGNYGYTF	TGTGCCATATCGGGGGGAAACTATGGCTACACCTTC
TRBV27	TRBD2	TRBJ2-3	.	CASRPGTSGRADTQYF	TGTGCCAGCAGGCCCGGGACTAGCGGGAGGGCCGATACGCAGTATTTT
TRBV11-2	.	TRBJ2-1	few	CASSASFNEQFF	TGTGCCAGCAGCGCGAGTTTCAATGAGCAGTTCTTC
TRBV7-8	TRBD1	TRBJ2-1	.	CASSPLGTGTYNEQFF	TGTGCCAGCAGTCCTCTCGGGACAGGGACCTACAATGAGCAGTTCTTC
TRBV7-2	.	TRBJ1-3	many	CASLQGSGNTIYF	TGTGCCAGCTTACAAGGTTCTGGAAACACCATATATTTT
TRBV28	.	TRBJ1-1	.	CASIQASSEAFF	TGTGCCAGCATACAGGCCTCTTCTGAAGCTTTCTTT
TRBV5-1	.	TRBJ1-6	once	CASSPGVTNSPLHF	TGCGCCAGCTCCCCGGGGGTAACCAATTCACCCCTCCACTTT
TRBV5-8	.	TRBJ2-1	.	CASSLVEGIEFF	TGTGCCAGCAGCCTGGTGGAGGGGATAGAGTTCTTC
TRBV18	.	TRBJ2-3	.	CASSVDTGTDTQYF	TGTGCCAGCTCAGTGGACACCGGCACAGATACGCAGTATTTT
TRBV7-2	.	TRBJ2-2	.	CATQTGGNPGELFF	TGTGCCACCCAGACTGGAGGGAACCCCGGGGAGCTGTTTTTT
TRBV5-4	TRBD1	TRBJ2-3	.	CASSPHSGQATDTQYF	TGTGCCAGCAGTCCTCATTCGGGACAGGCGACAGATACGCAGTATTTT